This T cell receptor (beta chain) was profiled in a study of T cell responses to AZD1222 COVID-19 vaccine. Overall study context: Second-dose groups at about 4 or about 12 weeks were pooled. Findings and limits, study-wide: None of the repertoires were sampled until the peak T cell response had passed. Close to half of spike-specific TCRs reportedly recognize unmutated variant regions.

Generated by immunoSEQ multiplex PCR, the TCRdb table keeps only in-frame clones and is missing some. Of nearly 90,000 clones in the sample, approximately 86% were seen once. A note on this clone: What it recognizes is unknown.

Germline loops: CDR1 MNHEY, CDR2 SMNVEV (reference sequence). With 6 bases clipped from V and 0 bases from J, the junction kept 1 base outside the gene matches. This CDR3 region has 15 residues. This TCR was sampled from an adult in good health. The chain has TRBV27 and TRBJ2-1; 11 bases map to TRBD2. The sequenced sample was peripheral blood, obtained on day 0 of AZD1222 vaccination. In DNA form, the CDR3 reads TGTGCCAGCAGAACTAGCGGGAGCTCCTACAATGAGCAGTTCTTC. It translates to CASRTSGSSYNEQFF.